These 9 T cell receptor beta chains originate from one sample sequenced in a study of CD8+CD57+ T cells in acquired aplastic anemia. Genomic DNA, serving as template, underwent TCR beta VDJ and CDR3 profiling. TCRdb passed the reads through MiXCR, listing each CDR3 protein once. This table has 160,000 or so distinct CDR3 sequences, about 50% appearing once. Sequencing was done on patients that had shown CD8+CD57+ cell expansion by flow cytometry. Sequences were obtained from sorted CD4+, CD8+, or CD8+CD57+ T cells (not recorded which) from PBMCs. The receptors stem from a human donor with aplastic anemia.

This clonotype showed up just once. The chain's CDR3 is CASSIMAGPYEQYF. Here the CDR3 DNA reads TGTGCCAGTAGTATAATGGCGGGTCCCTACGAGCAGTACTTC. J is TRBJ2-7 and V is TRBV19; a possible D gene is TRBD2 (5 bases). Germline V gene lookup returns CDR1 LNHDA and CDR2 SQIVND (reference sequence). This CDR3 has 14 amino acids. Deletions cut 2 bases from V and 2 bases from J, with 10 bases between.

The rearrangement links TRBV4-3 to TRBJ1-6; weak D call: TRBD1 (5 bases). The V and J ends lost 1 base and 10 bases respectively, with 14 bases between them. Germline V gene lookup returns CDR1 LGHNA and CDR2 YSLEER. The length of the CDR3 is 15 residues. This CDR3 reads CASSQGTGTSSPLHF. The DNA of the CDR3 is TGCGCCAGCAGCCAAGGGACGGGGACTAGCTCACCCCTCCACTTT.

V is TRBV9 and J is TRBJ2-5; D unresolved. This CDR3 has 14 amino acids. With 0 bases removed from V and 8 bases from J, the gap between germline ends came to 14 bases. CDR1 is SGDLS and CDR2 is YYNGEE in the germline V gene. The CDR3 loop is CASSVGAAGLTQYF. The CDR3 DNA is TGTGCCAGCAGCGTAGGTGCAGCCGGATTAACCCAGTACTTC.

The chain combines TRBV5-4 with TRBJ2-5; TRBD1 is a possible D gene (5 bases). The germline gives CDR1 SGHNT, CDR2 YYREEE (reference sequence). The CDR3 runs to 18 residues. The germline V and J ends were trimmed by 0 bases and 1 base, with 19 bases remaining between them. As DNA, the CDR3 is TGTGCCAGCAGCTTGGGTGGATGGACATCTCACCCCCAAGAGACCCAGTACTTC. Its translation: CASSLGGWTSHPQETQYF.

As to this clonotype: A much larger clone lies a single base off, so this may be a read error. The missing conserved phenylalanine or tryptophan at the end of this CDR3 makes a read error likely. V is TRBV5-1 and J is TRBJ1-3; D is possibly TRBD1 (6 bases). The germline V gene has CDR1 SGHRS and CDR2 YFSETQ. The length of the CDR3 is 14 residues. Trimming removed 1 base at V and 4 bases at J, with 9 bases between. The CDR3 DNA sequence: TGCGCCAGCAGCTTGACAGGGCCCGGAAACACCATATATTTA. Protein: CASSLTGPGNTIYL.

This clonotype has ten or more counts. This chain connects TRBV2 to TRBJ2-1; 12 positions match TRBD2. The CDR3 is 18 amino acids. J was trimmed by 1 base and V by 4 bases; bases with no gene match: 8. CDR1 and CDR2 (germline): SNHLY, FYNNEI. CDR3 DNA sequence: TGTGCCAGCAGTGCCTCTAGCGGGAGGGCCCAATCCTACAATGAGCAGTTCTTC. It codes for CASSASSGRAQSYNEQFF.

This clonotype came up a few times. J is TRBJ1-6 and V is TRBV15, with no clear D. V was pared by 0 bases and J by 0 bases, with 9 bases between. The CDR3 contains 17 residues. The germline CDR1 and CDR2 sequences are LNHNV and YYDKDF (reference sequence). The CDR3 spells CATSRDRGSSYNSPLHF. The CDR3 coding sequence is TGTGCCACCAGCAGAGATCGTGGTAGCTCCTATAATTCACCCCTCCACTTT. The complete variable domain, with remaining parts taken from reference TRBV15 and TRBJ1-6, reads DAMVIQNPRYQVTQFGKPVTLSCSQTLNHNVMYWYQQKSSQAPKLLFHYYDKDFNNEADTPDNFQSRRPNTSFCFLDIRSPGLGDTAMYLCATSRDRGSSYNSPLHFGNGTRLTVT.

About this clonotype itself: This could be a read error, since a much larger clone is one nucleotide away. The gene calls are TRBV5-1 and TRBJ2-3, with no clear D. The CDR3 consists of 13 residues. The germline CDR1 and CDR2 sequences are SGHRS and YFSETQ. The CDR3 protein is CASSYSNPDAQYF. In DNA, the CDR3 is TGCGCCAGCAGCTACAGTAATCCAGATGCGCAGTATTTT.

This clonotype was counted a few times. The chain joins TRBV7-9 to TRBJ2-7; a weak D match, TRBD2 (6 bases). CDR3 length: 14 amino acids. The germline V gene has CDR1 SEHNR and CDR2 FQNEAQ (reference sequence). V lost 3 bases and J lost 9, with 18 bases in between. In DNA form, the CDR3 reads TGTGCCAGCAGCTTGGGGGAGCGGGCCTTTGGGCAGTACTTC. Translation: CASSLGERAFGQYF.